This T cell receptor (beta chain) appears in the sequencing data of a study of beta chain features in type 1 diabetes. Findings and limits, study-wide: Reduced insertions and increased deletions marked VDJ junctions in type 1 diabetes patients.

The entirety of the isolated RNA underwent reverse transcription, so expressed TCRB transcripts were sequenced. Only in-frame clones appear in the TCRdb table, and some are missing; sequencing was by immunoSEQ multiplex PCR. This sample carries about 410,000 clones, around 13% of them seen once, and the ten largest clones take roughly 0.033%. Note on this clone: Antigen specificity is unknown.

V dropped 1 base and J dropped 12; count of bases not matched to a gene: 1. Germline V gene lookup returns CDR1 SGHTA and CDR2 FQGNSA. CDR3 length equals 12 residues. This clonotype was obtained from a man between 25 and 39 years old in good health. Material for sequencing was naive CD4+ T cells from blood. The V and J genes are TRBV7-2 and TRBJ2-1; TRBD2 agrees at 9 bases. CDR3 amino acids: CASSLVSGGQFF. For the CDR3, the DNA is TGTGCCAGCAGCTTAGTTAGCGGGGGGCAGTTCTTC.